This entry lists 20 T cell receptor beta chains sequenced from one sample in a study of blood T cell repertoires in COVID-19. Profiled with immunoSEQ multiplex PCR; TCRdb holds only in-frame clones, not every one. The table lists about 28,000 clones, around 90% of them singletons. The sequenced sample was peripheral blood. These receptors were taken from a human donor in a cohort sampled during active COVID-19.

V is TRBV5-1 and J is TRBJ2-7, with 8 bases identical to TRBD2. CDR1 SGHRS and CDR2 YFSETQ come from the germline V gene. Trimming took 3 bases from V and 2 from J; bases not matched to a gene: 7. The CDR3 contains 15 residues. The CDR3 loop reads CASSWSSGGTYEQYF. CDR3 nucleotide sequence: TGCGCCAGCAGCTGGTCCAGCGGGGGCACCTACGAGCAGTACTTC.

The chain carries TRBV21-1 and TRBJ2-1; TRBD1 reflects the table's D call only, with no check against the DNA. TRBV21-1 represents a pseudogene. This CDR3 contains 13 residues. CDR3 nucleotide sequence: TGTGCCAGCAGCAAAGTGCCCCAGAATGAGCAGTTCTTC. It translates to CASSKVPQNEQFF.

The chain links TRBV6-4 to TRBJ2-1; D is unclear. CDR3 length: 13 amino acids. V gave up 2 bases and J gave up 5 bases, with 7 bases separating them. CDR1 and CDR2 from the germline V gene are MRHNA and SNTAGT. CDR3 residues: CASSDEEHNEQFF. The CDR3, as DNA: TGTGCCAGCAGTGACGAGGAACACAATGAGCAGTTCTTC.

The chain joins TRBV18 to TRBJ2-7; 7 bases map to TRBD2. V dropped 3 bases and J dropped 3; count of bases not matched to a gene: 11. The CDR3 has 16 amino acids. The germline CDR1 and CDR2 sequences are KGHSH and LQKENI. This CDR3 is CASSPGRDYQFYEQYF. The CDR3 nucleotides are TGTGCCAGCTCACCGGGTCGGGACTACCAATTCTACGAGCAGTACTTC.

The rearrangement links TRBV29-1 to TRBJ1-1; 7 bases are a match to TRBD1. CDR3 size: 12 residues. V was pared by 3 bases and J by 11 bases, with 9 bases of the junction left unmatched. Germline V lookup: CDR1 SQVTM, CDR2 ANQGSEA. This CDR3 reads CSVDGSGGPAFF. For the CDR3, the DNA is TGCAGCGTTGACGGGTCAGGGGGTCCGGCTTTCTTT.

The chain employs TRBV11-2 and TRBJ2-1; 11 bases are a match to TRBD2. The CDR3 has 16 residues. Germline-derived CDR1 and CDR2 are SGHAT and FQNNGV. V was clipped by 1 base and J by 6 bases; unmatched bases: 5. The CDR3: CASSLVVAGGPNEQFF. CDR3 DNA: TGTGCCAGCAGCTTAGTCGTAGCGGGAGGGCCCAATGAGCAGTTCTTC.

J is TRBJ2-5 and V is TRBV18, with a weak D call TRBD2 (5 bases). This CDR3 has 14 residues. Germline V lookup: CDR1 KGHSH, CDR2 LQKENI. V was shortened by 6 bases and J by 1 base, with 12 bases between the two germline ends. This chain's CDR3 is CASSRDGLQETQYF. Written as DNA, the CDR3 is TGTGCCAGCTCTCGGGATGGCCTCCAAGAGACCCAGTACTTC.

The J gene is TRBJ2-5, the V gene TRBV3-1 (or the pseudogene TRBV3-2); possibly TRBD1 for D (6 bases). V dropped 4 bases and J dropped 2 bases, with 20 bases sitting between them. Looked up from germline, CDR1 is LGHDT and CDR2 is YNNKEL (reference sequence). The CDR3 has 17 residues. The CDR3 loop reads CASSRRYRELGQETQYF. CDR3 nucleotides: TGTGCCAGCAGCCGACGGTACAGGGAATTAGGACAAGAGACCCAGTACTTC.

V is TRBV2 and J is TRBJ1-1, with D hard to call. Germline CDR1 SNHLY, CDR2 FYNNEI. Between the trimmed V and J ends, which lost 2 bases and 4 bases, there was a span of 11 bases. The CDR3 has 14 residues. Here the CDR3 reads CASSEWAAATEAFF. The CDR3 DNA follows: TGTGCCAGCAGTGAATGGGCTGCCGCCACTGAAGCTTTCTTT. Based on the CDR3 plus reference TRBV2 and TRBJ1-1, the full variable domain is EPEVTQTPSHQVTQMGQEVILRCVPISNHLYFYWYRQILGQKVEFLVSFYNNEISEKSEIFDDQFSVERPDGSNFTLKIRSTKLEDSAMYFCASSEWAAATEAFFGQGTRLTVV.

The chain couples TRBV7-6 to TRBJ1-3; possible D gene TRBD1, 5 bases. Per germline, CDR1 SGHVS and CDR2 FNYEAQ. V was shortened by 2 bases and J by 1 base, with 12 bases between the two germline ends. This CDR3 is built from 16 residues. The CDR3 protein is CASSLSQGGSGNTIYF. The CDR3 coding sequence is TGTGCCAGCAGCTTAAGCCAGGGCGGATCTGGAAACACCATATATTTT.

This clone was counted a single time. The chain is built from TRBV19 and TRBJ2-5; D might be TRBD2 (6 bases). The CDR3 runs 14 residues. The V and J ends lost 4 bases and 5 bases respectively, with 14 bases between them. The germline V gene encodes CDR1 LNHDA and CDR2 SQIVND (reference sequence). For the CDR3, the DNA is TGTGCCAGTAGTAGAGGGACTGGTGGGGAGACCCAGTACTTC. Translation gives CASSRGTGGETQYF.

The rearrangement uses TRBV3-1 (or the pseudogene TRBV3-2) and TRBJ2-6; 7 bases align to TRBD2. The CDR3 covers 18 residues. V shed 0 bases, J shed 1 base, and the junction held 6 bases outside the gene matches. The germline gives CDR1 LGHDT, CDR2 YNNKEL (reference sequence). For the CDR3, the DNA is TGTGCCAGCAGCCAAGATCGGACGGGGGGTTCTGGGGCCAACGTCCTGACTTTC. Its translation is CASSQDRTGGSGANVLTF.

V is TRBV13 and J is TRBJ1-1, with D tentatively TRBD1 (5 bases). This CDR3 contains 15 residues. Germline CDR1 and CDR2: PRHDT and FYEKMQ (reference sequence). The V gene lost 3 bases and the J gene lost 0 bases, with 11 bases spanning the gap. In nucleotides, the CDR3 is TGTGCCAGCAGCTTTACAGGAGCCATGAACACTGAAGCTTTCTTT. Protein sequence: CASSFTGAMNTEAFF.

DNA of the CDR3: TGTGCCAGCAAGGAGGGAGGGCCAATAGATACGCAGTATTTT. Residues: CASKEGGPIDTQYF. The chain carries TRBV6-5 and TRBJ2-3; the match to TRBD2 covers 7 bases. Trimming cost V 7 bases and J 5 bases; bases outside gene matches: 9. The germline CDR1 and CDR2 sequences are MNHEY and SVGAGI. This CDR3 spans 14 amino acids.

The DNA of the CDR3 is TGTGCCAGCAGTTACCCTAGCGGGGGCACAGATACGCAGTATTTT. The encoded protein is CASSYPSGGTDTQYF. The rearrangement joins TRBV6-6 to TRBJ2-3, with 9 nucleotides matching TRBD2. Germline trimming cut 2 bases from V and 1 base from J; bases unmatched to any gene: 1. The CDR3 has 15 residues. Germline CDR1 and CDR2: MNHNY and SVGAGI (reference sequence).

J is TRBJ2-3 and V is TRBV7-2, with 7 bases that match TRBD2. Germline trimming cut 2 bases from V and 4 bases from J; bases unmatched to any gene: 6. Germline V lookup: CDR1 SGHTA, CDR2 FQGNSA. The CDR3 sequence is 15 residues long. The DNA of the CDR3 is TGTGCCAGCAGCTTAACGGCGGGGGTCGCAGATACGCAGTATTTT. Its translation is CASSLTAGVADTQYF. Based on the CDR3 plus reference TRBV7-2 and TRBJ2-3, the full variable domain is GAGVSQSPSNKVTEKGKDVELRCDPISGHTALYWYRQSLGQGLEFLIYFQGNSAPDKSGLPSDRFSAERTGGSVSTLTIQRTQQEDSAVYLCASSLTAGVADTQYFGPGTRLTVL.

The chain employs TRBV3-1 (or the pseudogene TRBV3-2) and TRBJ1-1, with D uncertain. The germline CDR1 and CDR2 sequences are LGHDT and YNNKEL (reference sequence). V dropped 0 bases and J dropped 11 bases, with 19 bases sitting between them. This CDR3 is built from 15 residues. The CDR3 spells CASSQDAGGPLLAFF. As DNA, the CDR3 is TGTGCCAGCAGCCAAGATGCGGGAGGCCCTTTGTTGGCTTTCTTT.

The CDR3, as DNA: TGTGCCAGCAGCCCCATAGGACTAGCGGGATACCAAGAGACCCAGTACTTC. It codes for CASSPIGLAGYQETQYF. The chain joins TRBV5-5 to TRBJ2-5; 12 nucleotides match TRBD2. Germline trimming cut 4 bases from V and 0 bases from J; bases unmatched to any gene: 7. This CDR3 comprises 17 residues. The germline V gene has CDR1 SGHKS and CDR2 YYEKEE (reference sequence).

The genes are TRBV6-6 and TRBJ1-5; D perhaps matches TRBD1 (5 bases). V gave up 5 bases and J gave up 11 bases, with 13 bases separating them. The CDR3 is 12 amino acids. Germline V gene sequence: CDR1 MNHNY, CDR2 SVGAGI (reference sequence). The CDR3 spells CASSADSRSQHF. Here the CDR3 DNA reads TGTGCCAGCAGTGCAGACAGTCGGTCCCAGCATTTT.

The rearrangement joins TRBV18 to TRBJ1-1; 8 positions match TRBD1. Looked up from germline, CDR1 is KGHSH and CDR2 is LQKENI. This CDR3 is built from 16 residues. J was trimmed by 1 base and V by 1 base; bases with no gene match: 5. The chain's CDR3 is CASSPRGTGQNTEAFF. CDR3 bases: TGTGCCAGCTCACCACGAGGGACAGGACAGAACACTGAAGCTTTCTTT. Full variable domain (missing parts from reference TRBV18 and TRBJ1-1): NAGVMQNPRHLVRRRGQEARLRCSPMKGHSHVYWYRQLPEEGLKFMVYLQKENIIDESGMPKERFSAEFPKEGPSILRIQQVVRGDSAAYFCASSPRGTGQNTEAFFGQGTRLTVV.